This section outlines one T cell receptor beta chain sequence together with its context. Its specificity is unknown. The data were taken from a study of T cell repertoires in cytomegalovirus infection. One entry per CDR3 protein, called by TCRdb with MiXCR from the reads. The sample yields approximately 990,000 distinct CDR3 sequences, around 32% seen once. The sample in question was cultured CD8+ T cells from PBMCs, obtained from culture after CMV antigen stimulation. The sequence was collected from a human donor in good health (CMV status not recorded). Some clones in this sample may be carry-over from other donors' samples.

DNA of the CDR3: TGTGCCAGCAGTTATTCGGGGGTCTACGAGCAGTACGTC. This translates into CASSYSGVYEQYV. The rearrangement links TRBV6-2 or TRBV6-3 to TRBJ2-7; D might be TRBD2 (6 bases). Trimming shortened V by 3 bases and J by 3 bases, and 9 bases separated the two germline ends. This CDR3 is 13 amino acids long. The germline CDR1 and CDR2 sequences are MNHEY and SVGEGT.